A single sample is the source of the 23 T cell receptor beta chains below, sequenced in a study of T cell responses to AZD1222 COVID-19 vaccine. Data came from immunoSEQ multiplex PCR; TCRdb stores just in-frame clones and leaves some out. The repertoire has tens of thousands of clones, around 90% of them found once; the top ten carry 2.7%. Sequencing used peripheral blood, obtained 28 days after the second AZD1222 dose. The source of these receptors is an adult who received the AZD1222 COVID-19 vaccine.

This clone is a singleton in its sample. The rearrangement uses TRBV28 and TRBJ1-2, with 9 bases fitting TRBD1. The V gene's germline CDR1 is MDHEN and CDR2 SYDVKM. The CDR3 is 17 amino acids. The V and J ends lost 2 bases and 8 bases, in that order; junction bases with no gene match: 15. The CDR3 reads CASSLLGTGTGSKGYTF. CDR3 nucleotide sequence: TGTGCCAGCAGTTTACTTGGCACCGGGACAGGGTCTAAAGGCTACACCTTC.

CDR3 nucleotide sequence: TGCGCCAGCAGGTCCACAGGGGATGGCTACACCTTC. Its protein product is CASRSTGDGYTF. The V call is TRBV5-1, the J call TRBJ1-2; 7 bases map to TRBD1. This CDR3 region has 12 residues. V trimming: 5 bases; J trimming: 6 bases; junction bases outside the gene matches: 4. Per germline, CDR1 SGHRS and CDR2 YFSETQ.

The chain combines TRBV12-2 with TRBJ2-5; TRBD2, the table's D call, lacks a check against the DNA. TRBV12-2 is a pseudogene. The CDR3 consists of 14 residues. The CDR3: CASRLREVGETQYF. The CDR3 DNA follows: TGTGCAAGTCGCTTGCGGGAGGTGGGTGAGACCCAGTACTTC.

J is TRBJ1-1 and V is TRBV3-1 (or the pseudogene TRBV3-2); D ambiguous. V lost 0 bases and J 4 bases, leaving 12 bases between the germline ends. The CDR3 loop spans 15 amino acids. Germline assignment: CDR1 LGHDT and CDR2 YNNKEL (reference sequence). The CDR3 protein is CASSQDRGVITEAFF. The CDR3 region has the DNA TGTGCCAGCAGCCAAGATCGCGGGGTAATCACTGAAGCTTTCTTT.

The table lists this clone with a few counts. The chain links TRBV19 to TRBJ1-1; D ambiguous. Germline CDR1 and CDR2: LNHDA and SQIVND (reference sequence). V was trimmed by 6 bases and J by 1 base, leaving 12 bases between them. This CDR3 is built from 14 residues. The CDR3 coding sequence is TGTGCCAGTAGCGCGGGTGTCCGGAACACTGAAGCTTTCTTT. This translates into CASSAGVRNTEAFF.

The chain is built from TRBV27 and TRBJ2-7; D may be TRBD2 (5 bases). The CDR3 contains 13 residues. The germline V gene has CDR1 MNHEY and CDR2 SMNVEV (reference sequence). Trimming shortened V by 10 bases and J by 0 bases, and 13 bases separated the two germline ends. CDR3 nucleotide sequence: TGTGCCACCTCGCCGGGGAGCTCCTACGAGCAGTACTTC. Protein sequence: CATSPGSSYEQYF.

V usage is TRBV28 and J usage is TRBJ1-2; D call uncertain. Trimming stripped 2 bases from V and 2 bases from J, with 9 bases between. The CDR3 loop spans 14 amino acids. The V gene's germline CDR1 is MDHEN and CDR2 SYDVKM. Written as DNA, the CDR3 is TGTGCCAGCAGTTTAGTCGGGCCCAACTATGGCTACACCTTC. Protein: CASSLVGPNYGYTF.

The chain has TRBV10-3 and TRBJ2-7, with 10 bases lining up with TRBD2. The CDR3 loop spans 15 amino acids. V gave up 0 bases and J gave up 5 bases; unmatched junction bases: 4. CDR1 is ENHRY and CDR2 is SYGVKD in the germline V gene. The CDR3 nucleotides read TGTGCCATCAGTGAGTCAGCGGGAGGGCCAGACGAGCAGTACTTC. The encoded protein is CAISESAGGPDEQYF.

The chain carries TRBV19 and TRBJ1-1, with D unresolved. The CDR3 covers 15 residues. Trimming took 3 bases from V and 1 from J, leaving 12 bases between them. Germline V gives CDR1 LNHDA, CDR2 SQIVND (reference sequence). The CDR3 bases are TGTGCCAGTAGTATGACGATGCAGAAGAACACTGAAGCTTTCTTT. Protein: CASSMTMQKNTEAFF.

V is TRBV19 and J is TRBJ2-3, with 9 positions matching TRBD2. Germline-derived CDR1 and CDR2 are LNHDA and SQIVND (reference sequence). Germline trimming cut 5 bases from V and 2 bases from J; bases unmatched to any gene: 8. CDR3 length: 16 residues. In nucleotides, the CDR3 is TGTGCCAGTAGTGGGTCGACTAGCGGCATCACAGATACGCAGTATTTT. Translating it yields CASSGSTSGITDTQYF.

The genes are TRBV10-3 and TRBJ1-1, with 8 bases that match TRBD1. In germline, CDR1 is ENHRY, CDR2 SYGVKD. With 10 bases clipped from V and 1 base from J, the junction kept 5 bases outside the gene matches. The CDR3 extends over 13 amino acids. CDR3 DNA sequence: TGTGCCACCCTAGGGACAGGGAACACTGAAGCTTTCTTT. Its translation: CATLGTGNTEAFF.

The chain employs TRBV24-1 and TRBJ2-1; D perhaps matches TRBD1 (6 bases). Trimming shortened V by 7 bases and J by 7 bases, and 7 bases separated the two germline ends. Germline CDR1 and CDR2: KGHDR and SFDVKD. The CDR3 has 11 amino acids. The CDR3: CATSRGNEQFF. Here the CDR3 DNA reads TGTGCCACCAGCAGGGGAAATGAGCAGTTCTTC.

The rearrangement links TRBV29-1 to TRBJ1-1, with 7 bases fitting TRBD1. CDR3 size: 13 residues. J was trimmed by 1 base and V by 7 bases; bases with no gene match: 6. CDR1 SQVTM and CDR2 ANQGSEA come from the germline V gene. The CDR3 loop reads CSEKQGSNTEAFF. The CDR3 DNA reads TGCAGCGAGAAACAGGGGTCGAACACTGAAGCTTTCTTT.

The chain uses TRBV4-2 and TRBJ1-2; D is undetermined. The germline V and J ends were trimmed by 0 bases and 4 bases, with 12 bases remaining between them. The CDR3 is made up of 15 amino acids. From germline, CDR1 is LGHNA and CDR2 YNFKEQ. CDR3 DNA sequence: TGTGCCAGCAGCCAAGATGAGGGAAACGGCTATGGCTACACCTTC. This gives the protein CASSQDEGNGYGYTF.

The rearrangement joins TRBV5-1 to TRBJ1-2; 8 nucleotides line up with TRBD1. Germline V CDR1 and CDR2: SGHRS, YFSETQ. The CDR3 has 17 amino acids. The J segment lost 6 bases and the V segment lost 0 bases, leaving 13 bases of the junction unmatched. CDR3 nucleotides: TGCGCCAGCAGCTTGGAAGGTCGGGCAGGGGGCGTACATGGCTACACCTTC. Protein product: CASSLEGRAGGVHGYTF.

The CDR3 DNA reads as TGTGCCAGCAGTCCGGATCTGACGGCAGATGGCTACACCTTC. Residues: CASSPDLTADGYTF. This chain uses TRBV28 with TRBJ1-2; D call uncertain. V was pared by 5 bases and J by 6 bases, with 16 bases between. The germline gives CDR1 MDHEN, CDR2 SYDVKM. The CDR3 sequence is 14 residues long.

The CDR3 here is CASSLRPPRTDTQYF. The CDR3 region has the DNA TGTGCCAGCAGCTTAAGGCCACCCCGCACAGATACGCAGTATTTT. This sequence joins TRBV7-3 and TRBJ2-3, with unresolved D. Trimming pared 1 base from V and 1 base from J, leaving 9 bases between. The CDR3 has 15 residues. Per germline, CDR1 SGHTA and CDR2 FQGTGA.

The gene calls are TRBV19 and TRBJ2-6; D is ambiguous. CDR3 length equals 13 residues. Germline CDR1 is LNHDA and CDR2 is SQIVND (reference sequence). The germline V and J ends were trimmed by 8 bases and 0 bases, with 5 bases remaining between them. CDR3 amino acids: CASSPSGANVLTF. In nucleotides, the CDR3 is TGTGCCAGTTCCCCCTCTGGGGCCAACGTCCTGACTTTC.

The chain uses TRBV7-9 and TRBJ1-2; D not certain. The CDR3 runs to 19 residues. Trimming took off 2 bases at V and 0 bases at J, with 22 bases between the two ends. Germline assignment: CDR1 SEHNR and CDR2 FQNEAQ (reference sequence). In DNA, the CDR3 is TGTGCCAGCAGCTTACCAGTGGATACTAAGCCGTTAGCTAACTATGGCTACACCTTC. This encodes CASSLPVDTKPLANYGYTF.

The V and J genes are TRBV15 and TRBJ2-6; 10 bases are a match to TRBD1. Germline V gives CDR1 LNHNV, CDR2 YYDKDF (reference sequence). CDR3 length: 17 amino acids. Trimming took 1 base from V and 4 from J; bases not matched to a gene: 4. CDR3 sequence: CATSRGQGAAGANVLTF. DNA for the CDR3: TGTGCCACCAGCAGAGGACAGGGGGCAGCCGGGGCCAACGTCCTGACTTTC. The variable domain in full, completed from reference TRBV15 and TRBJ2-6, reads DAMVIQNPRYQVTQFGKPVTLSCSQTLNHNVMYWYQQKSSQAPKLLFHYYDKDFNNEADTPDNFQSRRPNTSFCFLDIRSPGLGDTAMYLCATSRGQGAAGANVLTFGAGSRLTVL.

The chain is built from TRBV18 and TRBJ2-7, with unresolved D. The V and J ends lost 3 bases and 2 bases respectively, with 11 bases between them. The CDR3 spans 14 residues. Germline V lookup: CDR1 KGHSH, CDR2 LQKENI. The CDR3 DNA reads as TGTGCCAGCTCACCGGGCGGATTAGCCTACGAGCAGTACTTC. Its protein is CASSPGGLAYEQYF.

The chain has TRBV28 and TRBJ2-2; 7 bases match TRBD1. The CDR3 consists of 15 residues. Germline V lookup: CDR1 MDHEN, CDR2 SYDVKM. Trimming removed 5 bases from V and 3 bases from J; junction bases left unmatched: 6. The CDR3 here is CASSLRQGYTGELFF. The CDR3 nucleotides read TGTGCCAGCAGTCTGCGACAGGGTTACACCGGGGAGCTGTTTTTT.

The V and J genes are TRBV11-3 and TRBJ2-1; 9 positions match TRBD1. The length of the CDR3 is 14 residues. Losses at the gene ends were 3 bases for V and 10 bases for J; bases not matched to a gene: 7. Per the germline V gene, CDR1 is SGHNT and CDR2 is YENEEA. The DNA of the CDR3 is TGTGCCAGCAGCTTTGGACAGGGGCCCTCGGAGCAGTTCTTC. This gives the protein CASSFGQGPSEQFF.